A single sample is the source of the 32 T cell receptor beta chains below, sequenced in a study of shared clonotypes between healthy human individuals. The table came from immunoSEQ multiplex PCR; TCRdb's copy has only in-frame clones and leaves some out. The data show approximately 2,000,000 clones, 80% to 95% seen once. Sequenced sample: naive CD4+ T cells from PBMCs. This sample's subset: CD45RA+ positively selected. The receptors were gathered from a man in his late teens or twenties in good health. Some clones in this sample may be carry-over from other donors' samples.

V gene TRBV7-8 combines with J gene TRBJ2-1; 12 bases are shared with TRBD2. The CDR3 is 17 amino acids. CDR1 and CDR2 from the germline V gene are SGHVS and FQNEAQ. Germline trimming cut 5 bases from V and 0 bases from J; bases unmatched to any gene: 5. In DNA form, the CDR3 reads TGTGCCAGCAGCCCTTGGACTAGCGGGACCTCCTACAATGAGCAGTTCTTC. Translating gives CASSPWTSGTSYNEQFF.

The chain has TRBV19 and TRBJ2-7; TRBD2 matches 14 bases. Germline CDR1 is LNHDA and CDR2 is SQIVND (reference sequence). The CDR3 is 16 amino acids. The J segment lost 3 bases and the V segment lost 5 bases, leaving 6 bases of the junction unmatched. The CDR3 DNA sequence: TGTGCCAGTAGTTCCCCGGGACTAGCGGGGGTCTACGAGCAGTACTTC. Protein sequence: CASSSPGLAGVYEQYF.

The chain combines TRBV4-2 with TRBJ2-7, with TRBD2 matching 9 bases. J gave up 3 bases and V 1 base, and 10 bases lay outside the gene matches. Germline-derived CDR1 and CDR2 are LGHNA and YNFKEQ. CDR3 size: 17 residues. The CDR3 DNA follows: TGTGCCAGCAGCCAAGGAGGGTTAGCGGGAGCGGGCTACGAGCAGTACTTC. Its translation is CASSQGGLAGAGYEQYF.

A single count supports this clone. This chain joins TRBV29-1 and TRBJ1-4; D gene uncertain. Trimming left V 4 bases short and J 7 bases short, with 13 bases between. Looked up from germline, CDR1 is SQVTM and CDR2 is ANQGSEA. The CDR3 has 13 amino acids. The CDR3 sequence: CSVGLGEVEKLFF. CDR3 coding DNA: TGCAGCGTTGGACTCGGCGAGGTTGAAAAACTGTTTTTT.

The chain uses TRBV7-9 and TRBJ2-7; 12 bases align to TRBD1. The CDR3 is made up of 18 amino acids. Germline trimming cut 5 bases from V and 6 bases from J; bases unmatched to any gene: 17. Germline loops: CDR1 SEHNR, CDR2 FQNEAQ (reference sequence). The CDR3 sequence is CASSPGALTGTGGAEQYF. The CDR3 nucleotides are TGTGCCAGCAGCCCCGGGGCCCTAACCGGGACAGGGGGCGCCGAGCAGTACTTC.

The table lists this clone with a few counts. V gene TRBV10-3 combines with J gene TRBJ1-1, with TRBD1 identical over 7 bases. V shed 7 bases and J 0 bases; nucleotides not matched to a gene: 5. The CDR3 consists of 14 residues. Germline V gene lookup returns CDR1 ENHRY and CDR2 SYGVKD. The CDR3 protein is CAITPTGMNTEAFF. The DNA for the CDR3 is TGTGCCATCACCCCGACAGGGATGAACACTGAAGCTTTCTTT.

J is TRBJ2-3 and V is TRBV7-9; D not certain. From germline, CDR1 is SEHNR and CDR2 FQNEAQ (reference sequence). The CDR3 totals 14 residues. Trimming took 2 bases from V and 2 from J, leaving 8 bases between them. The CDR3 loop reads CASSLTQNTDTQYF. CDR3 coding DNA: TGTGCCAGCAGCTTAACACAGAACACAGATACGCAGTATTTT.

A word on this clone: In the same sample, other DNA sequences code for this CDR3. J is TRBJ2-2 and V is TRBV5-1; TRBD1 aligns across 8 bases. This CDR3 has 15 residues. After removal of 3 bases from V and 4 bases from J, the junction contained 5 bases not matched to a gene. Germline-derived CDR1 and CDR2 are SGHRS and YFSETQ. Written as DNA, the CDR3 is TGCGCCAGCAGCTCAGGACAGGGAGGCACCGGGGAGCTGTTTTTT. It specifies CASSSGQGGTGELFF.

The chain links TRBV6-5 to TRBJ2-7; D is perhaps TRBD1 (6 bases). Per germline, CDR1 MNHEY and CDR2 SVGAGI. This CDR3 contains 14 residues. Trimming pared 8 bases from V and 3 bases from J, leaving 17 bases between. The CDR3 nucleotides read TGTGCCAGCGGGGTCGGGACATCCCGCTACGAGCAGTACTTC. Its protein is CASGVGTSRYEQYF.

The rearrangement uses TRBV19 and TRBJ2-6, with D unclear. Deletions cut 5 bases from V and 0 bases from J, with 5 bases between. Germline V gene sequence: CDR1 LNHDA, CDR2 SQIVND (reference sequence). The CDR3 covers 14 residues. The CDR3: CASSAFSGANVLTF. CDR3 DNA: TGTGCCAGTAGTGCATTCTCTGGGGCCAACGTCCTGACTTTC.

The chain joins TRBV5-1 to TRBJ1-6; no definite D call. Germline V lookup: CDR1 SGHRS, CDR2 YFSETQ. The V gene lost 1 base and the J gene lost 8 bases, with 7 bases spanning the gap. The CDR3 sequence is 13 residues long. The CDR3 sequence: CASSLTWYSPLHF. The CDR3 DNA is TGCGCCAGCAGCTTGACATGGTATTCACCCCTCCACTTT.

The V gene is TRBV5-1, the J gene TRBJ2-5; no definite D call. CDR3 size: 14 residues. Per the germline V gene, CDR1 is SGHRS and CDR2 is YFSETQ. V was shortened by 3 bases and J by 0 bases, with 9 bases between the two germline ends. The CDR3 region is CASSSGKYQETQYF. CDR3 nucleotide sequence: TGCGCCAGCAGCTCTGGAAAGTACCAAGAGACCCAGTACTTC.

The CDR3 DNA reads as TGTGCCAGCATCGGACAGGGCAACTATGGCTACACCTTC. It yields the protein CASIGQGNYGYTF. This sequence joins TRBV6-5 and TRBJ1-2; TRBD1 aligns across 8 bases. This CDR3 region has 13 residues. The germline CDR1 and CDR2 sequences are MNHEY and SVGAGI. V shed 7 bases and J 2 bases; nucleotides not matched to a gene: 3.

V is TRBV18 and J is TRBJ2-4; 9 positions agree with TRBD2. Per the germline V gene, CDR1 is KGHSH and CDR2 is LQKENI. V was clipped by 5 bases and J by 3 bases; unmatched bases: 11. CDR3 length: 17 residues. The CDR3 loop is CASSTRASGIGKNIQYF. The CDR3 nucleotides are TGTGCCAGCTCAACCCGGGCTAGCGGGATTGGCAAAAACATTCAGTACTTC.

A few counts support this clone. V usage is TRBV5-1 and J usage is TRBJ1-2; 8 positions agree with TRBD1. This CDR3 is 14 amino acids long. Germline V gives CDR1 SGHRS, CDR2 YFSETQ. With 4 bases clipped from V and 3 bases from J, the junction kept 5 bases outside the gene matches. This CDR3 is CASSPGQADYGYTF. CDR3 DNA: TGCGCCAGCAGCCCGGGACAGGCGGACTATGGCTACACCTTC. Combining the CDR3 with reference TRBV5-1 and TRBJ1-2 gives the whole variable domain KAGVTQTPRYLIKTRGQQVTLSCSPISGHRSVSWYQQTPGQGLQFLFEYFSETQRNKGNFPGRFSGRQFSNSRSEMNVSTLELGDSALYLCASSPGQADYGYTFGSGTRLTVV.

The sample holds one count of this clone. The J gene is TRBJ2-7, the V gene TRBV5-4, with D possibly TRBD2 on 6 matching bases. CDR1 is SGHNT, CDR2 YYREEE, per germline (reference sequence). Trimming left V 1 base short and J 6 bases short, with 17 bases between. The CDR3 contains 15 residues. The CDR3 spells CASSLQVGGDREQYF. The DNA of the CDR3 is TGTGCCAGCAGCTTGCAGGTCGGAGGGGATCGCGAGCAGTACTTC.

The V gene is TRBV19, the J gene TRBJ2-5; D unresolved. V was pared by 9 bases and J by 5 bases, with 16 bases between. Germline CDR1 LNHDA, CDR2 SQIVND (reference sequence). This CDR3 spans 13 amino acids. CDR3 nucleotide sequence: TGTGCCAGCAGACGCACCCTCCGGGAGACCCAGTACTTC. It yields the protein CASRRTLRETQYF.

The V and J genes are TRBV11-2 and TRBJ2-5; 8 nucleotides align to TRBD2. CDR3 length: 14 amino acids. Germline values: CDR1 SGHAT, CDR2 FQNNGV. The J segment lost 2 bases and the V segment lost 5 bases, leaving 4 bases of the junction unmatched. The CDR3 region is CASSRTSLQETQYF. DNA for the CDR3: TGTGCCAGCAGCCGGACTAGCTTACAAGAGACCCAGTACTTC.

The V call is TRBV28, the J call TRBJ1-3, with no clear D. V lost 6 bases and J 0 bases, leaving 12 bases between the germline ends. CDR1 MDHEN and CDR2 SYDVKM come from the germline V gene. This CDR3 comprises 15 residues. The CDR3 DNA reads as TGTGCCAGCAGCTCCGACGGGAGCTCTGGAAACACCATATATTTT. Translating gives CASSSDGSSGNTIYF.

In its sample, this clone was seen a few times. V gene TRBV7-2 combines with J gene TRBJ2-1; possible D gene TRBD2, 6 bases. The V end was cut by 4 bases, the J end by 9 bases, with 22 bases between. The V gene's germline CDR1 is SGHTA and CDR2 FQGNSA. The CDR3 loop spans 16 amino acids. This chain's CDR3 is CASSSSTWLAGGEQFF. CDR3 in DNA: TGTGCCAGCAGCTCTAGCACCTGGCTAGCCGGGGGTGAGCAGTTCTTC.

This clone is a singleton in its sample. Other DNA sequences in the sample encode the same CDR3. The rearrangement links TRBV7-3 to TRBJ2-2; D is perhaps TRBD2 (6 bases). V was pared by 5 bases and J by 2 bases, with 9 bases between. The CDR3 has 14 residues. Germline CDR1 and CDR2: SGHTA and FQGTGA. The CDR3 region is CASSPGTNTGELFF. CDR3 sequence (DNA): TGTGCCAGCAGCCCCGGGACTAACACCGGGGAGCTGTTTTTT.

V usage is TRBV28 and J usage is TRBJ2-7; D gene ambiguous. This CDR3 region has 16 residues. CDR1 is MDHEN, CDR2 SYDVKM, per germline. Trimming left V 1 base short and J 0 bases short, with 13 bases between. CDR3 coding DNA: TGTGCCAGCAGTTTATCGCAGCCACCCTCCTCCTACGAGCAGTACTTC. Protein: CASSLSQPPSSYEQYF.

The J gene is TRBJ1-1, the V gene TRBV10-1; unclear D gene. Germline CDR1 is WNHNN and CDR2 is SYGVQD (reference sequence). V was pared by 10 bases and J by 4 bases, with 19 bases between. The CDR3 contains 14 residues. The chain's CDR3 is CANCAPGSPTEAFF. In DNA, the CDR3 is TGCGCCAACTGTGCCCCGGGCAGTCCCACTGAAGCTTTCTTT.

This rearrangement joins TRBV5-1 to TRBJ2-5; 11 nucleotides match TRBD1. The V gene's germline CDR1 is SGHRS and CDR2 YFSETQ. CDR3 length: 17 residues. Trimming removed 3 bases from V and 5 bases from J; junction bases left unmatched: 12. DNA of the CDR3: TGCGCCAGCAGCTCTCGCCTAGGACAGGGGGCTGGGGAGACCCAGTACTTC. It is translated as CASSSRLGQGAGETQYF.

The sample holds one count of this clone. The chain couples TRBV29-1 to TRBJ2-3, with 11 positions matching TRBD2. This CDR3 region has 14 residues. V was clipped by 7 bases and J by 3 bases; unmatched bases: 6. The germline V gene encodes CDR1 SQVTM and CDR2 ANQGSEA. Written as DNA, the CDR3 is TGCAGCGGCCTAACTAGCGGGAGTACAGATACGCAGTATTTT. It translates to CSGLTSGSTDTQYF.

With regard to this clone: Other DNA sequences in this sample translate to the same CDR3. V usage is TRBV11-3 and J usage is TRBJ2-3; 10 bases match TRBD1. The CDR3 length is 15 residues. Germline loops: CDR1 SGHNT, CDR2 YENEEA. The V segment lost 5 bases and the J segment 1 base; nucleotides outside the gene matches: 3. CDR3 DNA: TGTGCCAGCAGCCCAGGGACAGGGGGCACAGATACGCAGTATTTT. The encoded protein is CASSPGTGGTDTQYF.

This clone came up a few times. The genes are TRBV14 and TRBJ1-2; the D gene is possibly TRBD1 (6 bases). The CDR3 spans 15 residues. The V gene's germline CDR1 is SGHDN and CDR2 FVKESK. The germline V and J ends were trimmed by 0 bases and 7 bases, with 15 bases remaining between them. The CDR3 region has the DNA TGTGCCAGCAGCCAAGATCTACGGGGGGCGGTTGGCTACACCTTC. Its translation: CASSQDLRGAVGYTF. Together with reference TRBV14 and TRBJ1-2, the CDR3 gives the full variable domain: EAGVTQFPSHSVIEKGQTVTLRCDPISGHDNLYWYRRVMGKEIKFLLHFVKESKQDESGMPNNRFLAERTGGTYSTLKVQPAELEDSGVYFCASSQDLRGAVGYTFGSGTRLTVV.

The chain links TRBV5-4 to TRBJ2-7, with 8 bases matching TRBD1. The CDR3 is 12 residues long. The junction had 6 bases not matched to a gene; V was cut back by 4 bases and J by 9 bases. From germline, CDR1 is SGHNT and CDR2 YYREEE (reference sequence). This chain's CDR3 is CASSPQTGGQYF. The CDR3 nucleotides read TGTGCCAGCAGCCCTCAAACAGGGGGGCAGTACTTC.

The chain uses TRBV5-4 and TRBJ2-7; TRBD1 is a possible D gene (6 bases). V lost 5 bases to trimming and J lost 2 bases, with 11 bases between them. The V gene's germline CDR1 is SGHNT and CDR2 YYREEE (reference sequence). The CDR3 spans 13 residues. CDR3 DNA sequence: TGTGCCAGCAGTATCCAGGGGCCCTACGAGCAGTACTTC. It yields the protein CASSIQGPYEQYF.

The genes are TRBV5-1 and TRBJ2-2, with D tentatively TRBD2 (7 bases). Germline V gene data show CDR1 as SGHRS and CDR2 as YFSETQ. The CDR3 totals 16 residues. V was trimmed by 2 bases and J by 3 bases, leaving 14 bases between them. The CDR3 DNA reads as TGCGCCAGCAGCTTAACAGGGAGGGCGGACACCGGGGAGCTGTTTTTT. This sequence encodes CASSLTGRADTGELFF.

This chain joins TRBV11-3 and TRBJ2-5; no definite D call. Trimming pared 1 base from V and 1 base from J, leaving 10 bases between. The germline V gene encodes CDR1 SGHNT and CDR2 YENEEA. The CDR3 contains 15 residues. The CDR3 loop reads CASSLGNRLQETQYF. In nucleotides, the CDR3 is TGTGCCAGCAGCTTAGGAAACCGTCTCCAAGAGACCCAGTACTTC.

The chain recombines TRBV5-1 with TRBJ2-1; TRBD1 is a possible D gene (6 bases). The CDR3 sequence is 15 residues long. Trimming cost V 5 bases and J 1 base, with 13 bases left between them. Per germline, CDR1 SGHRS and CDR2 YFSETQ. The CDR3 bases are TGCGCCAGCAGGGACAGCGGTGGTTCCTACAATGAGCAGTTCTTC. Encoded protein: CASRDSGGSYNEQFF.